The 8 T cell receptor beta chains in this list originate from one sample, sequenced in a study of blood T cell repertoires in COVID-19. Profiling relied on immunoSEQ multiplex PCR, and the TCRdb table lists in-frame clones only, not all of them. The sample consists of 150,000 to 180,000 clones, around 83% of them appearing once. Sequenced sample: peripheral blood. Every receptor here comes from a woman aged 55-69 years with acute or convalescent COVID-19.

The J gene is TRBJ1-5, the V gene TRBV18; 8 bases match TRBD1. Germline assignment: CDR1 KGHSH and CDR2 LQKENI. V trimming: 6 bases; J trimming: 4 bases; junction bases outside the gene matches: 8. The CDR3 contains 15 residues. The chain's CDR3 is CASSGQVGGNQPQHF. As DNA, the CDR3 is TGTGCCAGCTCGGGACAGGTGGGGGGAAATCAGCCCCAGCATTTT.

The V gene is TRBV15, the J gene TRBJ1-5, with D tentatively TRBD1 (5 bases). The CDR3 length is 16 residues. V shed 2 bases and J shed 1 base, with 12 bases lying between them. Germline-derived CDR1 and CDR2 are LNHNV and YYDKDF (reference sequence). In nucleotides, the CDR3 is TGTGCCACCAGCAGAAGGGGTTTGGGGAGCAATCAGCCCCAGCATTTT. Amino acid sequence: CATSRRGLGSNQPQHF.

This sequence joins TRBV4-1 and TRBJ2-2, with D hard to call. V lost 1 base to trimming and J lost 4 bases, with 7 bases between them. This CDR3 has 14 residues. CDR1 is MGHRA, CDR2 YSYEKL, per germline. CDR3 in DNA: TGCGCCAGCAGCCAAGTTCCGGGCACCGGGGAGCTGTTTTTT. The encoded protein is CASSQVPGTGELFF.

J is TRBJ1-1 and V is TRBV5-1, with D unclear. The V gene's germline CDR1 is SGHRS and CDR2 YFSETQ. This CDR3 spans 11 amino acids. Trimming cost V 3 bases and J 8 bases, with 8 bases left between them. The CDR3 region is CASSWAGEAFF. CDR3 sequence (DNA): TGCGCCAGCAGCTGGGCGGGGGAAGCTTTCTTT.

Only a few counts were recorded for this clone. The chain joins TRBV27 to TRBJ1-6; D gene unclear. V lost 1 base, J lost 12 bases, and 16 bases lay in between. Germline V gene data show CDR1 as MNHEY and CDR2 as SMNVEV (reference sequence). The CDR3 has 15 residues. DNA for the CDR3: TGTGCCAGCAGTTTATTAGTCCCCACCACGCGACCCCTCCACTTT. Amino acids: CASSLLVPTTRPLHF.

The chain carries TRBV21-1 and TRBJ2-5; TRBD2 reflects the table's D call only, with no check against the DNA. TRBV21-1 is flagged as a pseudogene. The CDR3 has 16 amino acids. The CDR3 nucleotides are TGTGCCAGCAGTGGAGACGGCCGACCACTACAAGAGACCCAGTACTTC. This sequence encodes CASSGDGRPLQETQYF.

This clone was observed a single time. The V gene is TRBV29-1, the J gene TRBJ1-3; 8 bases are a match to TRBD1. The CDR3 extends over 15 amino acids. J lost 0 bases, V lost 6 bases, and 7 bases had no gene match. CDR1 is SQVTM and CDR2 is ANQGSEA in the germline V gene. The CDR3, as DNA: TGCAGCGTGGCGGTCGACAGGGGCTCTGGAAACACCATATATTTT. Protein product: CSVAVDRGSGNTIYF.

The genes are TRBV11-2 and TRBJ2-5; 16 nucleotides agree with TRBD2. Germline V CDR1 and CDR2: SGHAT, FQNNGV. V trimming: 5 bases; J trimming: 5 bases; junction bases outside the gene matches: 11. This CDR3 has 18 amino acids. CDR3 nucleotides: TGTGCCAGCAGCACGGGACTAGCGGGGGGGTATCGCGAGGAGACCCAGTACTTC. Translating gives CASSTGLAGGYREETQYF.